The T cell receptor beta chain under discussion was sequenced for a study of T cell changes during pregnancy in multiple sclerosis. CDR3 length: 14 residues. Germline CDR1 and CDR2: SGHRS and YFSETQ. Trimming shortened V by 4 bases and J by 2 bases, and 12 bases separated the two germline ends. Data came from immunoSEQ multiplex PCR; TCRdb stores just in-frame clones and leaves some out. The profile shows roughly 35,000 clones, over 75% of them singletons. The sequence was collected from a female donor with multiple sclerosis, enrolled in a pregnancy study. The chain couples TRBV5-1 to TRBJ1-2; D perhaps matches TRBD1 (6 bases). The sequencing here drew on CD8+ T cells from peripheral blood mononuclear cells, taken in the first trimester of pregnancy. CDR3 DNA: TGCGCCAGCAGCCCAGGACAGACAAACTATGGCTACACCTTC. Translated: CASSPGQTNYGYTF. Complete variable domain (other parts from reference TRBV5-1 and TRBJ1-2): KAGVTQTPRYLIKTRGQQVTLSCSPISGHRSVSWYQQTPGQGLQFLFEYFSETQRNKGNFPGRFSGRQFSNSRSEMNVSTLELGDSALYLCASSPGQTNYGYTFGSGTRLTVV.